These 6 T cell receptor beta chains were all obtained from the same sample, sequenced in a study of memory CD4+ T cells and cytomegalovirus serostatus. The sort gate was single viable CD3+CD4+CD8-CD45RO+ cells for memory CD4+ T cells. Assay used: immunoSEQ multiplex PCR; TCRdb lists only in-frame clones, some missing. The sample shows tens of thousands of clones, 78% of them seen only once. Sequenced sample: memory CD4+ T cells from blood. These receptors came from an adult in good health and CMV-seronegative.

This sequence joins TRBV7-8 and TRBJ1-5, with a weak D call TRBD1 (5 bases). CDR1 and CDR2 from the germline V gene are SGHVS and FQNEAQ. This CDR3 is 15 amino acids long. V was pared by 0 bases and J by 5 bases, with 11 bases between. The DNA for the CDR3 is TGTGCCAGCAGCTTAGCGCGTTTGGGACATCAGCCCCAGCATTTT. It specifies CASSLARLGHQPQHF.

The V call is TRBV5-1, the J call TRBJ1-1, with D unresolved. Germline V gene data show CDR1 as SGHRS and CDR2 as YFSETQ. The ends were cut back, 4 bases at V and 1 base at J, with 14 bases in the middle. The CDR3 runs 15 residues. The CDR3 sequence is CASSHPGLGNTEAFF. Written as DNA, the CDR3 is TGCGCCAGCAGCCACCCGGGTTTAGGGAACACTGAAGCTTTCTTT.

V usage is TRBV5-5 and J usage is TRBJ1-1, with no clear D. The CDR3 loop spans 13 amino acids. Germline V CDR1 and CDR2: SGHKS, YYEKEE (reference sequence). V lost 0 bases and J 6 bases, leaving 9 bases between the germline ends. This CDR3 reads CASSLELLAEAFF. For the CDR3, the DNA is TGTGCCAGCAGCTTGGAGTTGTTAGCTGAAGCTTTCTTT.

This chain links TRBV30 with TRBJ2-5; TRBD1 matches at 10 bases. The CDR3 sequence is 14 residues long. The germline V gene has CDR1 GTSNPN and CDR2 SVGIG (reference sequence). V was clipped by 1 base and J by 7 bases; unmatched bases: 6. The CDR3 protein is CAWSGDRGIGTQYF. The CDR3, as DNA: TGTGCCTGGAGTGGGGACAGGGGAATCGGGACCCAGTACTTC.

The CDR3 loop is CSVAKGGDTEAFF. The CDR3 nucleotides are TGCAGCGTCGCAAAGGGAGGGGACACTGAAGCTTTCTTT. V and J are TRBV29-1 and TRBJ1-1; the D gene is possibly TRBD1 (5 bases). This CDR3 spans 13 amino acids. With 6 bases removed from V and 3 bases from J, the gap between germline ends came to 14 bases. CDR1 is SQVTM and CDR2 is ANQGSEA in the germline V gene.

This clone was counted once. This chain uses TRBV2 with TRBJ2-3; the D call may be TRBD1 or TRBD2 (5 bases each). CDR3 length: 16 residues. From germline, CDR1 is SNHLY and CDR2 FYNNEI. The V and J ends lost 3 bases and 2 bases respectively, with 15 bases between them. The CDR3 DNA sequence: TGTGCCAGCAGTGAGAGGGTAGGGACCGACACAGATACGCAGTATTTT. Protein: CASSERVGTDTDTQYF. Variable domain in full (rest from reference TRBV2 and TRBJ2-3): EPEVTQTPSHQVTQMGQEVILRCVPISNHLYFYWYRQILGQKVEFLVSFYNNEISEKSEIFDDQFSVERPDGSNFTLKIRSTKLEDSAMYFCASSERVGTDTDTQYFGPGTRLTVL.